In its sample, the clone carrying this T cell receptor beta chain was seen many times. What it binds is unknown. The data are from a study of prognosis after radiotherapy for stage I lung cancer. As for the study in general: The tumor diagnosis was squamous cell carcinoma for 7 or 8 patients and adenocarcinoma for about a dozen. Study outcomes and limitations: Compared with a median of roughly 9,400 beforehand, unique TCR clone counts dropped to some 6,900 after stereotactic body radiation therapy.

Germline loops: CDR1 SNHLY, CDR2 FYNNEI. V was shortened by 5 bases and J by 7 bases, with 12 bases between the two germline ends. This CDR3 comprises 13 residues. Two rounds of multiplex PCR amplified TCR beta CDR3 from genomic DNA. Every TRBV and TRBJ gene had its own specific primer in first-round PCR. PCR's second round employed universal primers. Each CDR3 protein gets one entry after TCRdb re-called the multiplex PCR reads with MiXCR. Among some 60,000 distinct CDR3 sequences listed, less than 30% were seen once. Each of two time points yielded around 5.8 milliliters of peripheral venous blood. This TCR came from a donor over 45 with non-small cell lung cancer. The sample here was PBMCs, taken before or after stereotactic body radiation therapy (not recorded which). The chain links TRBV2 to TRBJ1-5; possibly TRBD1 for D (5 bases). CDR3 nucleotide sequence: TGTGCCAGCAGTCCCGGGGGGGGACAGCCCCAGCATTTT. It specifies CASSPGGGQPQHF.